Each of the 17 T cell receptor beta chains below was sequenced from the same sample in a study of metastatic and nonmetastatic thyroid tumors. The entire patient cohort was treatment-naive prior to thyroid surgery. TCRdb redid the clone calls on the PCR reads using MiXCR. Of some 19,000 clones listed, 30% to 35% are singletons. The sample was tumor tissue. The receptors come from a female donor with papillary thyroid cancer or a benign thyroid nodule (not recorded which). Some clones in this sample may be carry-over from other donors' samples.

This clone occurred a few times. The CDR3 sequence: CASSVAGVFPYEQYF. CDR3 coding DNA: TGTGCCAGCAGTGTCGCGGGAGTTTTCCCCTACGAGCAGTACTTC. The rearrangement joins TRBV6-1 to TRBJ2-7; TRBD2 aligns across 7 bases. J gave up 2 bases and V 4 bases, and 8 bases lay outside the gene matches. This CDR3 region has 15 residues. The germline CDR1 and CDR2 sequences are MNHNS and SASEGT.

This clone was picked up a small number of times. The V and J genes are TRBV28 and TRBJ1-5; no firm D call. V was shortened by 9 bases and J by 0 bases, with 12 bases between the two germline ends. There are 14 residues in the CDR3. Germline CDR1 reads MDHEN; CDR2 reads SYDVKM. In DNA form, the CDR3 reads TGTGCCAGTATTCGGGCCATTAGCAATCAGCCCCAGCATTTT. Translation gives CASIRAISNQPQHF.

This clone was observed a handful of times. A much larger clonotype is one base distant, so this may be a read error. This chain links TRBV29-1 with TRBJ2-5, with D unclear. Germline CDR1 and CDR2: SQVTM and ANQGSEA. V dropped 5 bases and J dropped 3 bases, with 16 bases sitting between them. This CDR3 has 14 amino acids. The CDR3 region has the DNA TGCAGCGTTAGACCCTGGCCATCCAAAGAGACCCAGTACTTC. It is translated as CSVRPWPSKETQYF.

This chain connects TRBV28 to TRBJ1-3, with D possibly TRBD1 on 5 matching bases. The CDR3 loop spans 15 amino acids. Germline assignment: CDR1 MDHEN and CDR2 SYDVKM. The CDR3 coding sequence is TGTGCGAGCCGTGGGACGCCGATCTCTGGAAACACCATATATTTT. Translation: CASRGTPISGNTIYF. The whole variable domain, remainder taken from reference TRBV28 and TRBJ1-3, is DVKVTQSSRYLVKRTGEKVFLECVQDMDHENMFWYRQDPGLGLRLIYFSYDVKMKEKGDIPEGYSVSREKKERFSLILESASTNQTSMYLCASRGTPISGNTIYFGEGSWLTVV.

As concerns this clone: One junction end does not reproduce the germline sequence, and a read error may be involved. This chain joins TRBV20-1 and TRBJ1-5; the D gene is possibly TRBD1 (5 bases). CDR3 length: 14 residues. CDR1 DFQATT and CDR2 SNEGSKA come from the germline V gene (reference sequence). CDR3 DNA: TGCAGTGCTAGAGTAGCAGGGAGCAATCAGCCCCGGGATTTT. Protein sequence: CSARVAGSNQPRDF.

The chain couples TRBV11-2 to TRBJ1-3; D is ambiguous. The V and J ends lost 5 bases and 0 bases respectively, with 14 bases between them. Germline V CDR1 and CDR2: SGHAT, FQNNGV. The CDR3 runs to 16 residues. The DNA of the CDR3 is TGTGCCAGCAGCCCTCACCCGGGAAACTCTGGAAACACCATATATTTT. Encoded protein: CASSPHPGNSGNTIYF.

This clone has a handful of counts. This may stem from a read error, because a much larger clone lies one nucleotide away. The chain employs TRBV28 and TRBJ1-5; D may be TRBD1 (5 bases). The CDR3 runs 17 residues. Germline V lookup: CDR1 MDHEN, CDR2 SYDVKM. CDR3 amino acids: CTSSLEERDFGNQPQHF. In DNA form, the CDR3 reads TGTACCAGCAGTTTAGAGGAGCGGGACTTTGGCAATCAGCCCCAGCATTTT.

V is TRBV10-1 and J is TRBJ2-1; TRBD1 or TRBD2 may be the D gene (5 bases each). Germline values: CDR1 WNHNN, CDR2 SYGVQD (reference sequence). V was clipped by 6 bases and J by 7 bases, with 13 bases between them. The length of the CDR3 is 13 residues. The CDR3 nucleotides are TGCGCCAGCAGCAGGGACCTTGGAAATGAGCAGTTCTTC. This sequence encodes CASSRDLGNEQFF.

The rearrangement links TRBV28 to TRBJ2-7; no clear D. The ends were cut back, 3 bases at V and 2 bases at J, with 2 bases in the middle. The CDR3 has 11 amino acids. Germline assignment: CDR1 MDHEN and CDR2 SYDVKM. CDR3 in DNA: TGTGCCAGCAGTTTGACCTACGAGCAGTACTTC. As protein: CASSLTYEQYF.

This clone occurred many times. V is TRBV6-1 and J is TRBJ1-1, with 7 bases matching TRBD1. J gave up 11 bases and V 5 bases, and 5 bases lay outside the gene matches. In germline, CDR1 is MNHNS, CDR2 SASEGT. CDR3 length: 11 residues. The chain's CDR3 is CASSRQGRAFF. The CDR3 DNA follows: TGTGCCAGCAGTCGACAGGGACGGGCTTTCTTT.

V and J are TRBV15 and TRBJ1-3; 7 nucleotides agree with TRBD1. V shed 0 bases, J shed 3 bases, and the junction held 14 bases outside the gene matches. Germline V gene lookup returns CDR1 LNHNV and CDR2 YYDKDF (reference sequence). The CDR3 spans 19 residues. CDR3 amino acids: CATSRDTGVAGGYGNTIYF. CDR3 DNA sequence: TGTGCCACCAGCAGAGATACAGGGGTAGCAGGGGGTTATGGAAACACCATATATTTT. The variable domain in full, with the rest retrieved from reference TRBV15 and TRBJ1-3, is DAMVIQNPRYQVTQFGKPVTLSCSQTLNHNVMYWYQQKSSQAPKLLFHYYDKDFNNEADTPDNFQSRRPNTSFCFLDIRSPGLGDTAMYLCATSRDTGVAGGYGNTIYFGEGSWLTVV.

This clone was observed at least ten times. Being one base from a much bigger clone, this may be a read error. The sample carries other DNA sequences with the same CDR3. The CDR3 loop reads CSARDLGGGHLGYTF. The CDR3 region has the DNA TGCAGTGCTAGAGATCTGGGGGGCGGACATCTGGGCTACACCTTC. This chain joins TRBV20-1 and TRBJ1-2; D is possibly TRBD1 (6 bases). Germline assignment: CDR1 DFQATT and CDR2 SNEGSKA (reference sequence). This CDR3 has 15 residues. V lost 0 bases to trimming and J lost 8 bases, with 19 bases between them.

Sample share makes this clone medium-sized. As DNA, the CDR3 is TGCAGTGGTACGACAGGGGTAGATCAGCCCCAGCATTTT. This codes for CSGTTGVDQPQHF. The gene calls are TRBV20-1 and TRBJ1-5, with 8 positions matching TRBD1. With 7 bases clipped from V and 5 bases from J, the junction kept 7 bases outside the gene matches. CDR3 length equals 13 residues. Germline loops: CDR1 DFQATT, CDR2 SNEGSKA (reference sequence).

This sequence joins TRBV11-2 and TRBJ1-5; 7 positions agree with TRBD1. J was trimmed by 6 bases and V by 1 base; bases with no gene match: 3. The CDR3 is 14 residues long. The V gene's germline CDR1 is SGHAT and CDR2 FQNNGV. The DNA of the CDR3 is TGTGCCAGCAGCTTAGGACAGGGTCCTCAGCCCCAGCATTTT. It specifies CASSLGQGPQPQHF. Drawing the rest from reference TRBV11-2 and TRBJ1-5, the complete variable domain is EAGVAQSPRYKIIEKRQSVAFWCNPISGHATLYWYQQILGQGPKLLIQFQNNGVVDDSQLPKDRFSAERLKGVDSTLKIQPAKLEDSAVYLCASSLGQGPQPQHFGDGTRLSIL.

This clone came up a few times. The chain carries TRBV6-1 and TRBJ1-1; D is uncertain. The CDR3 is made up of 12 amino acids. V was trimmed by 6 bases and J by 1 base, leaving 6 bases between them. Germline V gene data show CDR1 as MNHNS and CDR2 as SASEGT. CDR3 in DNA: TGTGCCAGCAGGGCGAAGAACACTGAAGCTTTCTTT. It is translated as CASRAKNTEAFF.

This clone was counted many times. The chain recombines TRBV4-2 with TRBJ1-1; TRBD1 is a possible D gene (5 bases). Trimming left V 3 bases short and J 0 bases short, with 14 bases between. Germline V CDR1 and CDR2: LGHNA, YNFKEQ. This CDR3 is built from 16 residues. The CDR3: CASSQPGRTMNTEAFF. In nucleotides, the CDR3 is TGTGCCAGCAGCCAGCCGGGACGGACTATGAACACTGAAGCTTTCTTT.

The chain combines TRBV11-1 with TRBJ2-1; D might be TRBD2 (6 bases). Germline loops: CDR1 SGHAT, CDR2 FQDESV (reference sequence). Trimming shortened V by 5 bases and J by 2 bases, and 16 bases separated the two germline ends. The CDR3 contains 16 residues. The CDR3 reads CASSGGWAVAYNEQFF. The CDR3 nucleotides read TGTGCCAGCAGCGGGGGGTGGGCGGTAGCCTACAATGAGCAGTTCTTC.